The source of this TCR beta chain is a study of breast tumors, draining lymph nodes, adjacent tissues. V lost 0 bases and J lost 0, with 4 bases in between. CDR1 and CDR2 (germline): SGHDT, YYEEEE. This CDR3 is 15 amino acids long. Study conclusions and caveats: Tumor T cell lymph node origin was a supported hypothesis, not proven.

TCRdb recomputed calls from the multiplex PCR reads with MiXCR, one row per CDR3 protein. The data hold about 22,000 distinct CDR3 sequences, with roughly 60% observed a single time. Of note for this clonotype: The antigen remains unidentified.

The rearrangement joins TRBV5-6 to TRBJ1-6; D not certain. Sequenced: tumor-adjacent breast tissue. The clonotype comes from a female donor with breast cancer. Some clones in this sample may be carry-over from other donors' samples. CDR3 loop: CASSLERSYNSPLHF. For the CDR3, the DNA is TGTGCCAGCAGCTTGGAACGCTCCTATAATTCACCCCTCCACTTT.